This T cell receptor (beta chain) was recovered during a study of human T cells and chemical hapten exposure. One entry per CDR3 protein, called by TCRdb with MiXCR from the RACE reads. The sample shows 40,000 to 60,000 distinct CDR3 sequences, about a tenth of them seen only once. This clonotype qualifies as medium-sized. Time point here: patch test 1, 2 weeks after DPC sensitization. The treatment was: therapeutic diphenylcyclopropenone sensitization with weekly scalp DPC. Germline V gene sequence: CDR1 MDHEN, CDR2 SYDVKM. This CDR3 is built from 13 residues. The ends were cut back, 4 bases at V and 3 bases at J, with 10 bases in the middle.

This clonotype was sampled from a woman between 50 and 59 years old with alopecia areata. Some clones in this sample may be carry-over from other donors' samples. The chain couples TRBV28 to TRBJ2-7; D is unresolved. Sequencing was performed on whole blood, taken in connection with sensitization to the hapten diphenylcyclopropenone (DPC). The chain's CDR3 is CASSSRPNYEQYF. The CDR3 nucleotides are TGTGCCAGCAGTTCTAGACCGAACTACGAGCAGTACTTC.